What follows describes a single T cell receptor (beta chain). Libraries were prepared by immunoSEQ multiplex PCR; TCRdb keeps only in-frame clonotypes and omits some of them. Counted here are some 390,000 clones, over 75% occurring once; the ten biggest clones make up less than 2%. Germline V gives CDR1 MNHEY, CDR2 SVGAGI. This CDR3 has 15 amino acids. V dropped 9 bases and J dropped 2; count of bases not matched to a gene: 6. This entry belongs to a study of blood T cell repertoires in COVID-19. Sequencing was performed on peripheral blood. The genes are TRBV6-5 and TRBJ2-6; 8 nucleotides line up with TRBD1. The clonotype comes from a woman aged 40 to 50 with COVID-19, enrolled during active disease. Here the CDR3 reads CASQGALTGANVLTF. CDR3 DNA sequence: TGTGCCAGTCAGGGGGCCCTCACTGGGGCCAACGTCCTGACTTTC.